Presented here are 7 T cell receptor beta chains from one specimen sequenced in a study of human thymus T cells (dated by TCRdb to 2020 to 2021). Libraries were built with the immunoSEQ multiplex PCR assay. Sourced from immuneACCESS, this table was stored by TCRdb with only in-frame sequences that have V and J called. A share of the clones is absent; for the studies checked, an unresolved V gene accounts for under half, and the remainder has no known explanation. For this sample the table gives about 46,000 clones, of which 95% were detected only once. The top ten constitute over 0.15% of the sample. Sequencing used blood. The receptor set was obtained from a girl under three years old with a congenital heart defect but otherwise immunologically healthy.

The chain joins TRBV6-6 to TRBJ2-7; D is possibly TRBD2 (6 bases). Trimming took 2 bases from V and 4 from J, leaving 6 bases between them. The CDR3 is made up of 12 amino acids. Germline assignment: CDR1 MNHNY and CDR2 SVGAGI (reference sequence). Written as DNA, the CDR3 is TGTGCCAGCAGTTACGCGGGATACGAGCAGTACTTC. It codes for CASSYAGYEQYF.

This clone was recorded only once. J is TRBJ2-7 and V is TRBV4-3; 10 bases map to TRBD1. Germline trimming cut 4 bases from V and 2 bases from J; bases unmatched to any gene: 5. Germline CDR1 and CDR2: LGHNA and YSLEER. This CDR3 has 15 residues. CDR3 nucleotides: TGCGCCAGCAGCCCATGGGGGACAGGGGCCTACGAGCAGTACTTC. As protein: CASSPWGTGAYEQYF.

Here the CDR3 reads CASSLIRMPGELFF. CDR3 DNA sequence: TGTGCCAGCAGTTTAATCAGGATGCCCGGGGAGCTGTTTTTT. This sequence joins TRBV27 and TRBJ2-2, with D unresolved. Germline CDR1 and CDR2: MNHEY and SMNVEV (reference sequence). V was trimmed by 2 bases and J by 6 bases, leaving 10 bases between them. The CDR3 has 14 amino acids.

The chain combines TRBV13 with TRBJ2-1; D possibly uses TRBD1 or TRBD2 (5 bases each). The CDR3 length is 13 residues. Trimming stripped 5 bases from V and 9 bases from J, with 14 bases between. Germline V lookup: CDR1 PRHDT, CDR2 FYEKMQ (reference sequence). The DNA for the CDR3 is TGTGCCAGCAGCCCCGGGGACGCCGGTGAGCAGTTCTTC. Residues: CASSPGDAGEQFF.

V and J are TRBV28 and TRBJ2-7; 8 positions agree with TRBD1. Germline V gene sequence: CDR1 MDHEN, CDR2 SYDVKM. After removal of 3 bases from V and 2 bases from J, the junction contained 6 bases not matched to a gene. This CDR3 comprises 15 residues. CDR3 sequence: CASSFPDRVPYEQYF. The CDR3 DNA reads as TGTGCCAGCAGTTTCCCGGACAGGGTCCCCTACGAGCAGTACTTC.

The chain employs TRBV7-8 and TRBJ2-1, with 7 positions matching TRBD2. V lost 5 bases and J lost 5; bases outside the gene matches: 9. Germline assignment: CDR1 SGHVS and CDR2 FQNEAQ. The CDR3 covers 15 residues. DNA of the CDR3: TGTGCCAGCAGCCCAAGCGGGACGGCCAACAATGAGCAGTTCTTC. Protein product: CASSPSGTANNEQFF.

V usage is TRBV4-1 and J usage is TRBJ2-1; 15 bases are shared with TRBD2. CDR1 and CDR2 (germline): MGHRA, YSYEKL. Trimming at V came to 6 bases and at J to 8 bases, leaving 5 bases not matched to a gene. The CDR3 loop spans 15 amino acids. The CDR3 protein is CASSPGLAGGHEQFF. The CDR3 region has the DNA TGCGCCAGCAGTCCGGGACTAGCGGGAGGTCATGAGCAGTTCTTC.